These 4 T cell receptor beta chains were sequenced from one sample in a study of post-analysis software for immune sequencing data. Study-wide findings and caveats: Higher frequency in patients than in controls was seen for about five TRBV segments, with TRBV5-6, TRBV5-1 and TRBV20-1 among them.

Unique molecular identifiers were built into the TCR beta cDNA libraries. MiXCR, run by TCRdb on the PCR reads, gives a single entry per CDR3 protein. The table lists approximately 460,000 distinct CDR3 sequences, roughly 46% of them singletons. For these TCRs, the target antigens are not known. The source material was blood. The origin of the receptors is a girl aged 5-17 years with multiple sclerosis.

The chain uses TRBV7-3 and TRBJ2-5, with no clear D. The germline gives CDR1 SGHTA, CDR2 FQGTGA. The CDR3 sequence is 13 residues long. V was clipped by 0 bases and J by 5 bases, with 7 bases between them. CDR3 protein: CASSLTVVETQYF. CDR3 coding DNA: TGTGCCAGCAGCTTAACTGTTGTCGAGACCCAGTACTTC. The variable domain in full, with the rest retrieved from reference TRBV7-3 and TRBJ2-5, is GAGVSQTPSNKVTEKGKYVELRCDPISGHTALYWYRQSLGQGPEFLIYFQGTGAADDSGLPNDRFFAVRPEGSVSTLKIQRTERGDSAVYLCASSLTVVETQYFGPGTRLLVL.

V usage is TRBV12-3 or TRBV12-4 and J usage is TRBJ2-5, with TRBD2 identical over 14 bases. V shed 6 bases, J shed 3 bases, and the junction held 6 bases outside the gene matches. This CDR3 spans 16 amino acids. The CDR3 here is CASSRGLAGEKETQYF. The CDR3 nucleotides are TGTGCCAGCAGCCGGGGACTAGCGGGAGAGAAAGAGACCCAGTACTTC.

This clonotype turned up a few times. The genes are TRBV20-1 and TRBJ2-7, with 10 bases matching TRBD1. The V and J ends lost 7 bases and 4 bases, in that order; junction bases with no gene match: 4. The CDR3 sequence is 12 residues long. Per germline, CDR1 DFQATT and CDR2 SNEGSKA (reference sequence). The CDR3 region has the DNA TGCAGTGGACAGGGGGCAGGTTACGAGCAGTACTTC. Translation gives CSGQGAGYEQYF.

The chain carries TRBV5-1 and TRBJ2-7; TRBD2 matches at 10 bases. Trimming removed 1 base from V and 5 bases from J; junction bases left unmatched: 3. CDR1 SGHRS and CDR2 YFSETQ come from the germline V gene. The CDR3 loop spans 14 amino acids. The CDR3 DNA reads as TGCGCCAGCAGCTTGACTAGCGGGACCCACGAGCAGTACTTC. Translated: CASSLTSGTHEQYF.